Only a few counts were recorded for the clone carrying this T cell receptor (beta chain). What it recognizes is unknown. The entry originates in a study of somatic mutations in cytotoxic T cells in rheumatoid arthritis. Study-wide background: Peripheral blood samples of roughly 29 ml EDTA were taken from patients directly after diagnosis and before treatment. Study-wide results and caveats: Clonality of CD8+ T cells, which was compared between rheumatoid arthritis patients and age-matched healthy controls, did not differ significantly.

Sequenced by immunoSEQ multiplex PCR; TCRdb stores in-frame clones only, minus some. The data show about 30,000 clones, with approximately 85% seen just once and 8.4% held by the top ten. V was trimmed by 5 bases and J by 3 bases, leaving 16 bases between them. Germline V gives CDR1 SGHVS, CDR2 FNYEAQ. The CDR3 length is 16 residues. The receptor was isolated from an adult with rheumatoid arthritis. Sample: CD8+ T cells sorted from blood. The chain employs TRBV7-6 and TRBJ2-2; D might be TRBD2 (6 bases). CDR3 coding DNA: TGTGCCAGCAGCCCGGGGCCGGGGGACCACACCGGGGAGCTGTTTTTT. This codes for CASSPGPGDHTGELFF.